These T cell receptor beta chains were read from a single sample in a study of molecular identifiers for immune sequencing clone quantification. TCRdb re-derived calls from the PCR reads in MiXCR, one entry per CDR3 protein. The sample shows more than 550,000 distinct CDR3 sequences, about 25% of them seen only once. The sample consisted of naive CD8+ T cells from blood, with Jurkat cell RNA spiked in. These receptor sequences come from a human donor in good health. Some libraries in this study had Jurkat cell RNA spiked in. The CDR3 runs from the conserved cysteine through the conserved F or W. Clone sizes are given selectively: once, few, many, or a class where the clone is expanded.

CDR3aa: CAIAGQSTDTQYF; v_gene: TRBV10-3; len: 13; abundance: few; j_gene: TRBJ2-3
CDR3aa: CASSLWTLEHQETQYF; v_gene: TRBV7-9; len: 16; abundance: many; j_gene: TRBJ2-5
CDR3aa: CASSQDRITQETQYF; v_gene: TRBV4-3; len: 15; abundance: once; j_gene: TRBJ2-5
CDR3aa: CASSQGEEGDQETQYF; v_gene: TRBV4-1; len: 16; abundance: few; j_gene: TRBJ2-5
CDR3aa: CASSTTDPNYGYTF; v_gene: TRBV28; len: 14; abundance: .; j_gene: TRBJ1-2
CDR3aa: CASSLQGYQSLEAFF; v_gene: TRBV7-9; len: 15; abundance: many; j_gene: TRBJ1-1
CDR3aa: CASSPSGTSGGTTSSYNEQFF; v_gene: TRBV14; len: 21; abundance: many; j_gene: TRBJ2-1
CDR3aa: CAWSSSGSNEQYF; v_gene: TRBV30; len: 13; abundance: few; j_gene: TRBJ2-7
CDR3aa: CASRGGSSFGELFF; v_gene: TRBV6-6; len: 14; abundance: .; j_gene: TRBJ2-2
CDR3aa: CASTQTERYEQYF; v_gene: TRBV7-9; len: 13; abundance: .; j_gene: TRBJ2-7
CDR3aa: CASSLPRGGQPQHF; v_gene: TRBV12-3/TRBV12-4; len: 14; abundance: many; j_gene: TRBJ1-5
CDR3aa: CASSLIGGNINTQYF; v_gene: TRBV11-2; len: 15; abundance: .; j_gene: TRBJ2-3
CDR3aa: CSVLQGVNEKLFF; v_gene: TRBV29-1; len: 13; abundance: many; j_gene: TRBJ1-4
CDR3aa: CEPSHRRLNEKLFF; v_gene: TRBV7-6; len: 14; abundance: many; j_gene: TRBJ1-4
CDR3aa: CASSLEGSSPYEQYF; v_gene: TRBV7-2; len: 15; abundance: .; j_gene: TRBJ2-7
CDR3aa: CASSDGFSGNTIYF; v_gene: TRBV7-9; len: 14; abundance: many; j_gene: TRBJ1-3